This TCR beta chain is from a study of T cell responses to AZD1222 COVID-19 vaccine. Broader study findings: After two AZD1222 doses, spike-specific TCR breadth and depth rose versus day 0. Reports indicate that nearly half of spike-specific TCRs are directed at unmutated variant regions. The span of vaccine-associated CD4 TCRs extended across spike, with dominance at 160-218 and 743-854.

This clone was detected only once. Its matching antigen is unknown. V was cut by 6 bases and J by 0 bases, with 12 bases left in between. The CDR3 loop spans 15 amino acids. CDR1 and CDR2 from the germline V gene are WNHNN and SYGVQD (reference sequence). Assay used: immunoSEQ multiplex PCR; TCRdb lists only in-frame clones, some missing. The sample carries over 120,000 clones, roughly 87% recorded once. The sequence came from an adult who received the MenACWY meningococcal vaccine as a control. The chain couples TRBV10-1 to TRBJ1-3, with D possibly TRBD1 on 5 matching bases. The sequences come from peripheral blood, collected 28 days after the second dose of the MenACWY control vaccine. CDR3 nucleotides: TGCGCCAGCAGCCCCGGGGCAGGCTCTGGAAACACCATATATTTT. This codes for CASSPGAGSGNTIYF.